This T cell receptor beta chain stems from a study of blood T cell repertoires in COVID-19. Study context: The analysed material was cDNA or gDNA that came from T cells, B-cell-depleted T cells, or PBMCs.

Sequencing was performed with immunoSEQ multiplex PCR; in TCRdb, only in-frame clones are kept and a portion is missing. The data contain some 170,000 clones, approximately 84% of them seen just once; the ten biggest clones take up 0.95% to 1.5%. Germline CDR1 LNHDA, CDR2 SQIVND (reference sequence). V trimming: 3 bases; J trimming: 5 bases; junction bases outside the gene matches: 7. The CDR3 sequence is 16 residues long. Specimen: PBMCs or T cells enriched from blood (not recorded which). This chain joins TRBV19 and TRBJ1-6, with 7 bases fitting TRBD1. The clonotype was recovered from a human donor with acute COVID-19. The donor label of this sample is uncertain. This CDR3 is CASSMTGRSDNSPLHF. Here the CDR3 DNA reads TGTGCCAGTAGTATGACAGGGAGATCTGATAATTCACCCCTCCACTTT.